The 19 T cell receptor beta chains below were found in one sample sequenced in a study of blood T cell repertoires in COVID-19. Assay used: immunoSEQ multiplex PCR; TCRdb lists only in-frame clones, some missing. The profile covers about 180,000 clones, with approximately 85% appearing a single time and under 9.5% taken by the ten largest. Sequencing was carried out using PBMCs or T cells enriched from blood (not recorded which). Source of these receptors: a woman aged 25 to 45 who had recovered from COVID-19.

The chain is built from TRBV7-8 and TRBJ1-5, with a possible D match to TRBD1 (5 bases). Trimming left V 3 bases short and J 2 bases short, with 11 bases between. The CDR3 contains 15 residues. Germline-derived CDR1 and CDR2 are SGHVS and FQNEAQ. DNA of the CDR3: TGTGCCAGCAGCTTTGAGGGACTGCGCAATCAGCCCCAGCATTTT. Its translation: CASSFEGLRNQPQHF.

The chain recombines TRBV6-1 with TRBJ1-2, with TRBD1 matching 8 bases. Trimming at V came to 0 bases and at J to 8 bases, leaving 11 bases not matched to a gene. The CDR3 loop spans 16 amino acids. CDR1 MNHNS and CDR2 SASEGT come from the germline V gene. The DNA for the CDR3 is TGTGCCAGCAGTGAAGCTGCCCCAGGGGGCGCAAGGGGCTACACCTTC. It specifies CASSEAAPGGARGYTF.

As DNA, the CDR3 is TGTGCCAGCAGCTTAAGGACAGGGCGGACTGAAGCTTTCTTT. Protein sequence: CASSLRTGRTEAFF. The chain links TRBV7-7 to TRBJ1-1; 8 bases agree with TRBD1. Per germline, CDR1 SSHAT and CDR2 FNYEAQ (reference sequence). The CDR3 totals 14 residues. Trimming took 2 bases from V and 5 from J; bases not matched to a gene: 4.

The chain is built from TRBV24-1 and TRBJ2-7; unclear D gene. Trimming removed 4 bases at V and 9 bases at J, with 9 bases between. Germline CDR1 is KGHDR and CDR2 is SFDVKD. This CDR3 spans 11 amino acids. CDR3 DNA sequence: TGTGCCACCAGTGACCGACTGGGGCAGTACTTC. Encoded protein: CATSDRLGQYF.

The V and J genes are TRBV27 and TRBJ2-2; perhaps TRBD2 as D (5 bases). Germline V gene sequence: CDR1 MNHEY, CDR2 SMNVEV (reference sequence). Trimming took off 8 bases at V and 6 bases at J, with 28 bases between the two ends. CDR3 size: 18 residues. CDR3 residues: CASSKSGPVQSPPGELFF. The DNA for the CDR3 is TGTGCCAGCTCGAAAAGCGGACCTGTGCAGTCTCCCCCCGGGGAGCTGTTTTTT.

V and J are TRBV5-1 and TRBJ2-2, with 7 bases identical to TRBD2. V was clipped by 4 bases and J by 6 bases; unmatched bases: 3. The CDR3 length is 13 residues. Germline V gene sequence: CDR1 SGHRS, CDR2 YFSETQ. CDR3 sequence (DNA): TGCGCCAGCAGCGGGCGGGAGTCCGGGGAGCTGTTTTTT. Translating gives CASSGRESGELFF.

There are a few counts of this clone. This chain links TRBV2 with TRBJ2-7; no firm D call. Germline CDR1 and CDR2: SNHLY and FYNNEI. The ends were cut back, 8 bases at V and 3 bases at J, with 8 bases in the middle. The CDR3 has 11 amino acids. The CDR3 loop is CASVYGYEQYF. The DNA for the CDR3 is TGTGCCAGCGTCTATGGCTACGAGCAGTACTTC.

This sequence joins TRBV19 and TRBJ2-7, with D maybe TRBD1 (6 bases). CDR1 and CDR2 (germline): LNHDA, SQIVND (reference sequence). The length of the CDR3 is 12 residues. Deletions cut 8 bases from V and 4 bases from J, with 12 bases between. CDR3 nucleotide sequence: TGTGCCAGTGAACAGGGTGGGTACGAGCAGTACTTC. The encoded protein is CASEQGGYEQYF. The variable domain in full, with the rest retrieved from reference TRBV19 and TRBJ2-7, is DGGITQSPKYLFRKEGQNVTLSCEQNLNHDAMYWYRQDPGQGLRLIYYSQIVNDFQKGDIAEGYSVSREKKESFPLTVTSAQKNPTAFYLCASEQGGYEQYFGPGTRLTVT.

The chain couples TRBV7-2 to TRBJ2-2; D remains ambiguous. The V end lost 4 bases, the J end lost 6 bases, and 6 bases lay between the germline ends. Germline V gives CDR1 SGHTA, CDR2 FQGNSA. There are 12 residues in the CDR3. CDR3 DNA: TGTGCCAGCAGCTCCTTCGCCGGGGAGCTGTTTTTT. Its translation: CASSSFAGELFF.

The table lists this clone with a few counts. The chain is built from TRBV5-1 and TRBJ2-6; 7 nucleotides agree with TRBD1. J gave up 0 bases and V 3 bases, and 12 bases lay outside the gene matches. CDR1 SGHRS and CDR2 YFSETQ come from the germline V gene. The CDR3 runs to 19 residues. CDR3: CASSSTGTALSSGANVLTF. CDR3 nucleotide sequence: TGCGCCAGCAGCTCCACCGGGACAGCCTTAAGCTCTGGGGCCAACGTCCTGACTTTC.

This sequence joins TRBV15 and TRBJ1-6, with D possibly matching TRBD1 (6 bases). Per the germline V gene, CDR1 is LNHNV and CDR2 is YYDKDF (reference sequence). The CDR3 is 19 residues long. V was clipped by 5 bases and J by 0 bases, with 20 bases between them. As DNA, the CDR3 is TGTGCCACCAGCGCCCATAGGACAGCCTTTAGCTCCTATAATTCACCCCTCCACTTT. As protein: CATSAHRTAFSSYNSPLHF.

In DNA form, the CDR3 reads TGTGCCAGCAGATCCCTGACAGGGTCCAATGAGCAGTTCTTC. This translates into CASRSLTGSNEQFF. The rearrangement joins TRBV6-5 to TRBJ2-1, with TRBD1 matching 7 bases. V shed 6 bases and J 6 bases; nucleotides not matched to a gene: 8. Looked up from germline, CDR1 is MNHEY and CDR2 is SVGAGI. CDR3 size: 14 residues.

The CDR3 nucleotides read TGTGCCAGCAAGAAGCAGGAACCCTACGAGCAGTACTTC. The encoded protein is CASKKQEPYEQYF. The V call is TRBV7-9, the J call TRBJ2-7, with unresolved D. CDR1 is SEHNR, CDR2 FQNEAQ, per germline (reference sequence). The V gene lost 7 bases and the J gene lost 2 bases, with 12 bases spanning the gap. The CDR3 totals 13 residues.

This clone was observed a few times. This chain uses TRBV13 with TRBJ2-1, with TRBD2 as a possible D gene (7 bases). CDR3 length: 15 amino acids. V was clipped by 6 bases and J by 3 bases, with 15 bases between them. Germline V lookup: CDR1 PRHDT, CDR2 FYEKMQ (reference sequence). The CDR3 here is CASSLQGGGYNEQFF. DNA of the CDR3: TGTGCCAGCAGTCTACAGGGAGGGGGCTACAATGAGCAGTTCTTC. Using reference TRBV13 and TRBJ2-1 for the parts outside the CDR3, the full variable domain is AAGVIQSPRHLIKEKRETATLKCYPIPRHDTVYWYQQGPGQDPQFLISFYEKMQSDKGSIPDRFSAQQFSDYHSELNMSSLELGDSALYFCASSLQGGGYNEQFFGPGTRLTVL.

This CDR3 is CASSPRPGLNTGELFF. The DNA of the CDR3 is TGTGCCAGCAGCCCAAGGCCGGGACTGAACACCGGGGAGCTGTTTTTT. This chain joins TRBV2 and TRBJ2-2; D is possibly TRBD2 (6 bases). Germline values: CDR1 SNHLY, CDR2 FYNNEI. With 6 bases removed from V and 1 base from J, the gap between germline ends came to 15 bases. The CDR3 runs to 16 residues. Based on the CDR3 plus reference TRBV2 and TRBJ2-2, the full variable domain is EPEVTQTPSHQVTQMGQEVILRCVPISNHLYFYWYRQILGQKVEFLVSFYNNEISEKSEIFDDQFSVERPDGSNFTLKIRSTKLEDSAMYFCASSPRPGLNTGELFFGEGSRLTVL.

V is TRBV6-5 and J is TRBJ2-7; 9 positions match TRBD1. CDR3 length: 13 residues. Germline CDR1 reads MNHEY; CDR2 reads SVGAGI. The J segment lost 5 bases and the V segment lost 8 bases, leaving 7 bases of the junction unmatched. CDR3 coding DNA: TGTGCCAGCTCAGGACAGGGGAGCAACGAGCAGTACTTC. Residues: CASSGQGSNEQYF.

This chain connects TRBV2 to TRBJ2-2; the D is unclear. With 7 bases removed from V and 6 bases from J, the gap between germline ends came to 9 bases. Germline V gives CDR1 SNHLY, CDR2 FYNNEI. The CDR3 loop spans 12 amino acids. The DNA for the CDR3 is TGTGCCAGCACCAGGAAGGCCGGGGAGCTGTTTTTT. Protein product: CASTRKAGELFF.

The CDR3 DNA follows: TGTGCCAGCAGCTTAAAAACAGGGGGAAGTAGCGGGGAGCTGTTTTTT. As protein: CASSLKTGGSSGELFF. The chain joins TRBV11-2 to TRBJ2-2, with 8 bases that match TRBD1. The CDR3 covers 16 residues. J was trimmed by 7 bases and V by 2 bases; bases with no gene match: 9. Germline loops: CDR1 SGHAT, CDR2 FQNNGV.

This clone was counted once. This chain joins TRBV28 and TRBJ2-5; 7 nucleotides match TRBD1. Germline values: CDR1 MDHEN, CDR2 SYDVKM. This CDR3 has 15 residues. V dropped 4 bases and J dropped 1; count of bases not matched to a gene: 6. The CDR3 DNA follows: TGTGCCAGCAGTTCCCTACGGGACAGCCAAGAGACCCAGTACTTC. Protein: CASSSLRDSQETQYF.